These 6 T cell receptor beta chains originate from one sample sequenced in a study of a mutant IDH1 vaccine in newly diagnosed glioma. Assay used: immunoSEQ multiplex PCR; TCRdb lists only in-frame clones, some missing. The repertoire holds about 54,000 clones, with over 70% as singletons. Antigen specificity for these receptors is unknown. Noted time point: week 23, last vaccination. Vaccination used 300 ug of mutant IDH1 20-mer peptide per dose, with topical imiquimod. The material sequenced was PBMCs, taken from a glioma patient whose treatment included an IDH1 peptide vaccine. These receptors were taken from a man aged 35-49 years with glioma.

The chain has TRBV7-9 and TRBJ1-2, with D possibly being TRBD1 (5 bases). The CDR3 is made up of 12 amino acids. Germline V gene sequence: CDR1 SEHNR, CDR2 FQNEAQ (reference sequence). Trimming took 1 base from V and 6 from J, leaving 6 bases between them. The CDR3 sequence is CASSLVGDGYTF. The DNA of the CDR3 is TGTGCCAGCAGCTTAGTAGGGGATGGCTACACCTTC.

This chain uses TRBV7-2 with TRBJ2-5; D possibly matches TRBD1 or TRBD2 (6 bases each). V lost 4 bases and J 7 bases, leaving 16 bases between the germline ends. The CDR3 spans 14 residues. CDR1 is SGHTA and CDR2 is FQGNSA in the germline V gene. This chain's CDR3 is CASSYPGAPGTQYF. CDR3 coding DNA: TGTGCCAGCAGCTACCCGGGGGCCCCCGGGACCCAGTACTTC.

This sequence joins TRBV7-8 and TRBJ2-7; D is undetermined. The CDR3 runs 14 residues. Germline CDR1 and CDR2: SGHVS and FQNEAQ. V lost 5 bases and J 0 bases, leaving 11 bases between the germline ends. The CDR3 DNA follows: TGTGCCAGCAGCACCGTCCTGATCTCCTACGAGCAGTACTTC. Its translation: CASSTVLISYEQYF. The variable domain in full, completed from reference TRBV7-8 and TRBJ2-7, reads GAGVSQSPRYKVAKRGQDVALRCDPISGHVSLFWYQQALGQGPEFLTYFQNEAQLDKSGLPSDRFFAERPEGSVSTLKIQRTQQEDSAVYLCASSTVLISYEQYFGPGTRLTVT.

The chain combines TRBV19 with TRBJ1-5; a possible D gene is TRBD1 (6 bases). This CDR3 region has 15 residues. Germline V gene sequence: CDR1 LNHDA, CDR2 SQIVND (reference sequence). V was cut by 3 bases and J by 2 bases, with 11 bases left in between. The CDR3 here is CASSILGGRNQPQHF. The CDR3 DNA follows: TGTGCCAGTAGTATTCTGGGGGGGCGCAATCAGCCCCAGCATTTT.

This clone was seen just once. The chain recombines TRBV7-9 with TRBJ2-2; 10 bases align to TRBD2. V trimming: 6 bases; J trimming: 2 bases; junction bases outside the gene matches: 6. CDR1 and CDR2 (germline): SEHNR, FQNEAQ (reference sequence). This CDR3 comprises 16 residues. The CDR3 nucleotides read TGTGCCAGCAGGGGGCTAGCGGGAGCAAACACCGGGGAGCTGTTTTTT. Amino acid sequence: CASRGLAGANTGELFF.

CDR3 nucleotides: TGTGCCAGCAGCTTAGTACATCAGGGTGCGGGCACAGATACGCAGTATTTT. Protein sequence: CASSLVHQGAGTDTQYF. V gene TRBV7-9 combines with J gene TRBJ2-3, with a weak D call TRBD1 (5 bases). Germline CDR1 SEHNR, CDR2 FQNEAQ (reference sequence). This CDR3 comprises 17 residues. V was cut by 1 base and J by 1 base, with 15 bases left in between.